These 25 T cell receptor beta chains came from one sample sequenced in a study of shared clonotypes between healthy human individuals. Data came from immunoSEQ multiplex PCR; TCRdb stores just in-frame clones and leaves some out. The data show a few million clones, with 85% to 95% seen just once and 0.11% to 0.15% held by the top ten. The sequencing input was naive CD4+ T cells sorted from blood. Noted subset: CD45RA+ positively selected. The receptors derive from a man in his late teens or twenties in good health.

In DNA form, the CDR3 reads TGCGCCAGCAGCCTAATTACCCTTGGGACAGGGGATTCTGGGGCCAACGTCCTGACTTTC. This gives the protein CASSLITLGTGDSGANVLTF. The chain recombines TRBV4-1 with TRBJ2-6; 10 bases are a match to TRBD1. Germline V gives CDR1 MGHRA, CDR2 YSYEKL. CDR3 length equals 20 residues. The V segment lost 4 bases and the J segment 1 base; nucleotides outside the gene matches: 13.

This chain connects TRBV21-1 to TRBJ2-6. TRBV21-1 is labeled a pseudogene. The CDR3 runs to 16 residues. The CDR3 protein is CASSRRGRPGANVLTF. Here the CDR3 DNA reads TGTGCCAGCAGCAGACGGGGCCGCCCTGGGGCCAACGTCCTGACTTTC.

The chain joins TRBV7-2 to TRBJ2-1; D is uncertain. This CDR3 comprises 15 residues. CDR1 is SGHTA and CDR2 is FQGNSA in the germline V gene. Trimming stripped 5 bases from V and 0 bases from J, with 11 bases between. The CDR3 loop reads CASSGGRSSYNEQFF. In nucleotides, the CDR3 is TGTGCCAGCAGCGGCGGACGGAGCTCCTACAATGAGCAGTTCTTC. The full variable domain, its missing parts supplied by reference TRBV7-2 and TRBJ2-1, is GAGVSQSPSNKVTEKGKDVELRCDPISGHTALYWYRQSLGQGLEFLIYFQGNSAPDKSGLPSDRFSAERTGGSVSTLTIQRTQQEDSAVYLCASSGGRSSYNEQFFGPGTRLTVL.

V and J are TRBV30 and TRBJ1-1; the D is unclear. The CDR3 has 13 amino acids. CDR1 and CDR2 (germline): GTSNPN, SVGIG (reference sequence). Trimming cost V 4 bases and J 1 base, with 10 bases left between them. CDR3 sequence: CAWTFDPNTEAFF. CDR3 nucleotide sequence: TGTGCCTGGACGTTTGACCCGAACACTGAAGCTTTCTTT.

For the CDR3, the DNA is TGTGCCATCAGCGACAGGGTCAATCAGCCCCAGCATTTT. Protein sequence: CAISDRVNQPQHF. The chain links TRBV10-3 to TRBJ1-5; TRBD1 agrees at 7 bases. The CDR3 runs to 13 residues. Germline V gene lookup returns CDR1 ENHRY and CDR2 SYGVKD. J gave up 3 bases and V 6 bases, and 2 bases lay outside the gene matches.

The rearrangement links TRBV10-3 to TRBJ2-1; unclear D gene. Germline loops: CDR1 ENHRY, CDR2 SYGVKD. The germline V and J ends were trimmed by 3 bases and 9 bases, with 9 bases remaining between them. This CDR3 is built from 12 residues. The CDR3 protein is CAISDWKGEQFF. In DNA form, the CDR3 reads TGTGCCATCAGTGATTGGAAGGGTGAGCAGTTCTTC.

The J gene is TRBJ1-5, the V gene TRBV7-9; D is unclear. In germline, CDR1 is SEHNR, CDR2 FQNEAQ (reference sequence). V was cut by 0 bases and J by 4 bases, with 16 bases left in between. The CDR3 length is 17 residues. The CDR3 protein is CASSLAWWPGENQPQHF. Written as DNA, the CDR3 is TGTGCCAGCAGCTTAGCGTGGTGGCCGGGCGAGAATCAGCCCCAGCATTTT.

The CDR3 DNA sequence: TGCGCCAGCAGCTTGGATTTCCAGGTACGCTACGAGCAGTACTTC. Its protein is CASSLDFQVRYEQYF. The chain carries TRBV5-1 and TRBJ2-7; D is unclear. Looked up from germline, CDR1 is SGHRS and CDR2 is YFSETQ. The CDR3 spans 15 residues. V was shortened by 0 bases and J by 3 bases, with 13 bases between the two germline ends. The full variable domain, rest sourced from reference TRBV5-1 and TRBJ2-7, is KAGVTQTPRYLIKTRGQQVTLSCSPISGHRSVSWYQQTPGQGLQFLFEYFSETQRNKGNFPGRFSGRQFSNSRSEMNVSTLELGDSALYLCASSLDFQVRYEQYFGPGTRLTVT.

The CDR3 loop reads CASSSAGTSTGELFF. DNA for the CDR3: TGTGCCAGCAGCTCCGCAGGGACTAGCACTGGGGAGCTGTTTTTT. This chain links TRBV7-3 with TRBJ2-2; TRBD2 aligns across 9 bases. This CDR3 has 15 residues. Germline assignment: CDR1 SGHTA and CDR2 FQGTGA. With 4 bases clipped from V and 8 bases from J, the junction kept 8 bases outside the gene matches.

V is TRBV2 and J is TRBJ1-2, with D hard to call. Looked up from germline, CDR1 is SNHLY and CDR2 is FYNNEI. V was trimmed by 4 bases and J by 8 bases, leaving 11 bases between them. The CDR3 length is 12 residues. The CDR3 DNA is TGTGCCAGCAGTGTTGAGGTTGAGGGCTACACCTTC. This codes for CASSVEVEGYTF. The entire variable domain, with the rest obtained from reference TRBV2 and TRBJ1-2, is as follows: EPEVTQTPSHQVTQMGQEVILRCVPISNHLYFYWYRQILGQKVEFLVSFYNNEISEKSEIFDDQFSVERPDGSNFTLKIRSTKLEDSAMYFCASSVEVEGYTFGSGTRLTVV.

The chain links TRBV4-1 to TRBJ1-2; D remains ambiguous. This CDR3 spans 14 amino acids. V shed 0 bases and J shed 7 bases, with 12 bases lying between them. The V gene's germline CDR1 is MGHRA and CDR2 YSYEKL. As DNA, the CDR3 is TGCGCCAGCAGCCAAGATGTAACGGCGTTTGGCTACACCTTC. Its translation is CASSQDVTAFGYTF.

This clone was seen a handful of times. This sequence joins TRBV10-2 and TRBJ1-1; no firm D call. V was trimmed by 5 bases and J by 1 base, leaving 11 bases between them. Per germline, CDR1 WSHSY and CDR2 SAAADI. The CDR3 runs 14 residues. In DNA form, the CDR3 reads TGCGCCAGCAGTCCCGGGGTTTGGAACACTGAAGCTTTCTTT. It encodes CASSPGVWNTEAFF.

The chain recombines TRBV12-5 with TRBJ2-7; tentatively, D is TRBD2 (6 bases). V lost 2 bases, J lost 4 bases, and 9 bases lay in between. This CDR3 region has 13 residues. Germline CDR1 LGHNT, CDR2 FRNRAP. CDR3 amino acids: CASGLPGRYEQYF. CDR3 nucleotides: TGTGCTAGTGGTTTGCCAGGGAGGTACGAGCAGTACTTC. Filled out from reference TRBV12-5 and TRBJ2-7, the complete variable domain reads DARVTQTPRHKVTEMGQEVTMRCQPILGHNTVFWYRQTMMQGLELLAYFRNRAPLDDSGMPKDRFSAEMPDATLATLKIQPSEPRDSAVYFCASGLPGRYEQYFGPGTRLTVT.

This clone has a handful of counts. V usage is TRBV25-1 and J usage is TRBJ1-1, with TRBD1 matching over 8 bases. CDR3 length: 13 residues. The V segment lost 5 bases and the J segment 10 bases; nucleotides outside the gene matches: 9. Germline CDR1 and CDR2: MGHDK and SYGVNS. For the CDR3, the DNA is TGTGCCAGCAGTTCTTCAGGGGGCATGGGAGCTTTCTTT. This sequence encodes CASSSSGGMGAFF. Full variable domain (rest looked up from reference TRBV25-1 and TRBJ1-1): EADIYQTPRYLVIGTGKKITLECSQTMGHDKMYWYQQDPGMELHLIHYSYGVNSTEKGDLSSESTVSRIRTEHFPLTLESARPSHTSQYLCASSSSGGMGAFFGQGTRLTVV.

The chain joins TRBV5-1 to TRBJ2-1; 11 bases map to TRBD2. CDR1 and CDR2 (germline): SGHRS, YFSETQ. V lost 5 bases and J lost 8; bases outside the gene matches: 6. This CDR3 contains 14 residues. CDR3 sequence: CASRGTSGGHEQFF. CDR3 in DNA: TGCGCCAGCAGGGGAACTAGCGGGGGCCATGAGCAGTTCTTC.

V and J are TRBV6-1 and TRBJ1-6, with D possibly being TRBD1 (6 bases). The CDR3 totals 14 residues. The germline V gene has CDR1 MNHNS and CDR2 SASEGT. V lost 6 bases and J 10 bases, leaving 16 bases between the germline ends. The CDR3 spells CASRERQAGSPLHF. CDR3 in DNA: TGTGCCAGCAGAGAGAGACAGGCTGGCTCACCCCTCCACTTT.

The chain is built from TRBV18 and TRBJ2-7; TRBD2 matches 8 bases. This CDR3 region has 15 residues. Looked up from germline, CDR1 is KGHSH and CDR2 is LQKENI. Unmatched junction bases numbered 9, after V lost 2 bases and J lost 6 bases. CDR3 bases: TGTGCCAGCTCACCATCCTCGGGGGGGGGCGCCGAGCAGTACTTC. Translation gives CASSPSSGGGAEQYF. Based on the CDR3 plus reference TRBV18 and TRBJ2-7, the full variable domain is NAGVMQNPRHLVRRRGQEARLRCSPMKGHSHVYWYRQLPEEGLKFMVYLQKENIIDESGMPKERFSAEFPKEGPSILRIQQVVRGDSAAYFCASSPSSGGGAEQYFGPGTRLTVT.

Comment on this clone: Other DNA sequences in this sample translate to the same CDR3. This chain uses TRBV6-5 with TRBJ2-7; tentatively, D is TRBD1 (5 bases). The CDR3 covers 12 residues. From germline, CDR1 is MNHEY and CDR2 SVGAGI. V lost 6 bases, J lost 6 bases, and 12 bases lay in between. CDR3 in amino acids: CASRSQGSEQYF. DNA for the CDR3: TGTGCCAGCAGATCTCAGGGTAGCGAGCAGTACTTC.

This clone was seen just once. The chain recombines TRBV5-1 with TRBJ2-3, with 8 bases aligning to TRBD2. The germline V gene encodes CDR1 SGHRS and CDR2 YFSETQ. This CDR3 spans 14 amino acids. The ends lost 4 bases at V and 5 bases at J; junction bases unmatched: 6. The CDR3 sequence: CASSLGGAQDTQYF. CDR3 in DNA: TGCGCCAGCAGCCTCGGGGGGGCCCAAGATACGCAGTATTTT.

The chain combines TRBV5-6 with TRBJ2-5, with D uncertain. Germline values: CDR1 SGHDT, CDR2 YYEEEE. The CDR3 length is 13 residues. Trimming left V 5 bases short and J 5 bases short, with 13 bases between. In DNA form, the CDR3 reads TGTGCCAGCAGTTATGGCGGTAGGGAGACCCAGTACTTC. Its protein product is CASSYGGRETQYF.

The rearrangement joins TRBV19 to TRBJ2-1; 7 bases agree with TRBD1. V lost 5 bases, J lost 4 bases, and 8 bases stayed unmatched. The length of the CDR3 is 15 residues. CDR1 is LNHDA, CDR2 SQIVND, per germline (reference sequence). DNA for the CDR3: TGTGCCAGTAGTCTGGCCGGGACAGCATACAATGAGCAGTTCTTC. It encodes CASSLAGTAYNEQFF.

This clone is a singleton in its sample. The gene calls are TRBV29-1 and TRBJ1-3; D remains unclear. The length of the CDR3 is 12 residues. Trimming pared 5 bases from V and 2 bases from J, leaving 7 bases between. Germline assignment: CDR1 SQVTM and CDR2 ANQGSEA. The CDR3 protein is CSVYSPGNTIYF. The CDR3, as DNA: TGCAGCGTTTATAGTCCTGGAAACACCATATATTTT.

This chain links TRBV7-2 with TRBJ1-1; 7 nucleotides align to TRBD1. The CDR3 has 14 amino acids. After removal of 2 bases from V and 1 base from J, the junction contained 1 base not matched to a gene. CDR1 is SGHTA, CDR2 FQGNSA, per germline. The CDR3 spells CASSLYRGNTEAFF. The CDR3 coding sequence is TGTGCCAGCAGCTTATACAGGGGGAACACTGAAGCTTTCTTT.

The chain joins TRBV19 to TRBJ2-1; D possibly matches TRBD1 or TRBD2 (5 bases each). This CDR3 region has 14 residues. CDR1 and CDR2 from the germline V gene are LNHDA and SQIVND (reference sequence). V was clipped by 7 bases and J by 0 bases, with 10 bases between them. The CDR3 loop is CASTVRGSYNEQFF. CDR3 nucleotide sequence: TGTGCCAGTACTGTGAGGGGCTCCTACAATGAGCAGTTCTTC.

The chain recombines TRBV11-2 with TRBJ2-1, with TRBD1 matching 9 bases. J lost 6 bases, V lost 5 bases, and 11 bases had no gene match. Germline V gene sequence: CDR1 SGHAT, CDR2 FQNNGV. The CDR3 loop spans 16 amino acids. For the CDR3, the DNA is TGTGCCAGCAGCATCTACAGGGGGCGGACGGCCAATGAGCAGTTCTTC. The encoded protein is CASSIYRGRTANEQFF.